This T cell receptor (beta chain) was profiled in a study of blood T cell repertoires in COVID-19 (TCRdb year 2020). Concerning the study at large: Samples covering the acute and convalescent phases of COVID-19 were provided by collaborators in the United States, Italy and Spain. The prospective study material was composed of cDNA or gDNA derived from T cells, B-cell-depleted T cells, or PBMCs. The dataset comprised deeply sampled blood TCRbeta repertoires from subjects exposed to, actively infected with, or recovered from COVID-19. The repertoires were released in a freely available public database intended as a resource for research on the immune response to SARS-CoV-2. The samples were drawn from the first 160 participants of the ongoing ImmuneRACE study and from 1,254 subjects provided by 6 global collaborators. The sample metadata nearly always contained a de-identified subject ID, COVID-19 status, age in years and sex. HLA class I and class II types, where available, came from metadata supplied by the sample provider rather than from assay-based typing.

V is shortened by 5 bases, J by 14 bases, and the region joining them spans 5 bases. CDR1 SGHRS and CDR2 YFSETQ are derived from the germline V gene. From its cysteine to its phenylalanine, the CDR3 spans 9 amino acids. Only the CDR3 DNA is retained, 27 bases long and in frame from the first base. As regards this clone: Its antigen is still unknown. The record has no base qualities; no much larger clone is one base away.

General study outcomes and caveats: The amount of clinical and demographic metadata varied by source and participant and was provided uncurated.

TCRbeta CDR3 regions were amplified from genomic DNA by means of the immunoSEQ Assay, a bias-controlled multiplex PCR. Processing in the source paper ran as follows. Within the assay, amplification of reference gene primers was used to estimate how many nucleated cells each sample contained. To quantify the absolute abundance of each unique TCRbeta CDR3 rearrangement, sequence reads were collapsed and filtered. For each sample, productive Simpson clonality was calculated by taking the square root of Simpson's diversity index across productive rearrangements. The table was pulled from immuneACCESS by TCRdb, which kept in-frame rearrangements only. Such tables lose some clones; where checked, under half of the loss comes from unresolved V genes, and the rest has no known cause. V and J calls and clone size come straight from that table; D and trimming were deduced from the DNA. The sample table contains about 150,000 clones; only one count was recorded for 82% of them. Around 15% of the sample is held by the ten biggest clonotypes.

Each collaborating institution followed its own protocols to collect whole blood in K2EDTA tubes. For TCRbeta analysis, collaborator samples were shipped as frozen whole blood, as isolated PBMCs, or as DNA extracted from either sample type. The chain uses TRBV5-1 and TRBJ1-6, with the identity of the D gene unclear. The specimen was peripheral blood. The sequence came from a human donor with acute or convalescent COVID-19. The donor label of this sample is uncertain. The DNA is TGCGCCAGCAGTTCGGCCCTCCACTTT. It specifies CASSSALHF.